This TCR beta chain was recorded in a study of CD8+CD57+ T cells in acquired aplastic anemia. Investigators profiled TCR beta VDJ and CDR3 from genomic DNA template. TCRdb re-called the reads with MiXCR, one entry per CDR3 protein. The data contain 270,000 or so distinct CDR3 sequences, 82% of them singletons. The V end was cut by 2 bases, the J end by 0 bases, with 10 bases between. The CDR3 is 15 residues long. CDR1 is SGHNT, CDR2 YYREEE, per germline (reference sequence). It was patients with CD8+CD57+ cell expansion by flow cytometry who were chosen for sequencing. This rearrangement joins TRBV5-4 to TRBJ2-3; D might be TRBD1 or TRBD2, each matching 5 bases. Sequencing was done on a sample of sorted CD4+, CD8+, or CD8+CD57+ T cells (not recorded which) from PBMCs. The receptor comes from a human donor with aplastic anemia. CDR3 sequence: CASSFTRQSTDTQYF. Written as DNA, the CDR3 is TGTGCCAGCAGCTTTACTAGACAGAGCACAGATACGCAGTATTTT.